This T cell receptor beta chain was recorded in a study of OX40 agonist ivuxolimab in advanced cancers. Study in general: All patients had ivuxolimab intravenously every 2 weeks at 0.01 to 10 mg/kg. Patients with hepatocellular carcinoma, melanoma, renal cell or head and neck cancer made up the dose-escalation patients. General study results and limits: CD8+ T cells showed, on average, more clonal expansion than CD4+ cells. The specificity for antigen of the expanded peripheral T cells was not determined.

Concerning this clone: The antigen is not known.

The CDR3 extends over 14 amino acids. Trimming stripped 1 base from V and 1 base from J, with 8 bases between. Germline values: CDR1 MDHEN, CDR2 SYDVKM. Here immunoSEQ multiplex PCR was the method, and the copy in TCRdb shows in-frame clones only, minus some. The table records more than 35,000 clones, 84% of them present only once. The TCR sequence derives from an adult with an advanced solid tumor such as melanoma, head and neck, liver or kidney cancer. The chain recombines TRBV28 with TRBJ2-7; a weak D match, TRBD2 (6 bases). The sequenced sample was CD4+ or CD8+ T cells sorted from blood, obtained in a trial of the OX40 agonist ivuxolimab. The DNA of the CDR3 is TGTGCCAGCAGTTTATTTGGGAGGTCCTACGAGCAGTACTTC. This encodes CASSLFGRSYEQYF.